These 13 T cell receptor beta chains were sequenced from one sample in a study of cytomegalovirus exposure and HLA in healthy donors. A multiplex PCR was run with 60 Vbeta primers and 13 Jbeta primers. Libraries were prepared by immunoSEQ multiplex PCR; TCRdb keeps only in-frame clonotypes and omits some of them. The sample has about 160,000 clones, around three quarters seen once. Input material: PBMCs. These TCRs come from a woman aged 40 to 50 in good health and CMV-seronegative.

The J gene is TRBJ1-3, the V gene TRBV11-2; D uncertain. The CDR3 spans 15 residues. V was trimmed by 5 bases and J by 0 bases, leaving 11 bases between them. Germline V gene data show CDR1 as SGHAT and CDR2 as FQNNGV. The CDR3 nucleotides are TGTGCCAGCAGCGTCATGTACGGCTCTGGAAACACCATATATTTT. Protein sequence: CASSVMYGSGNTIYF.

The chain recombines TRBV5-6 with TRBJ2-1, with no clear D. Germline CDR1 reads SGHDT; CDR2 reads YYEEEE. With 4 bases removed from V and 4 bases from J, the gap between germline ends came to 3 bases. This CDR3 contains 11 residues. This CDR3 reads CASSVYNEQFF. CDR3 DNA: TGTGCCAGCAGCGTATACAATGAGCAGTTCTTC.

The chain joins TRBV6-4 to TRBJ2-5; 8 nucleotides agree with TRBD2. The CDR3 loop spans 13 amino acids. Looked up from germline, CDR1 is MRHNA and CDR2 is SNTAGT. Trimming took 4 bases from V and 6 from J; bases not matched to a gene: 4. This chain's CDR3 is CASSAGGPKTQYF. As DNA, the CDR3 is TGTGCCAGCAGTGCGGGAGGGCCGAAGACCCAGTACTTC.

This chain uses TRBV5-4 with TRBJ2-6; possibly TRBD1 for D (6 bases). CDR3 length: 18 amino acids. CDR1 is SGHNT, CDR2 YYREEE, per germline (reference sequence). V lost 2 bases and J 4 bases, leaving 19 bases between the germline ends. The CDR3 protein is CASSLTGQGPEGANVLTF. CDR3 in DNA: TGTGCCAGCAGCTTAACGGGACAAGGGCCCGAGGGGGCCAACGTCCTGACTTTC.

The DNA for the CDR3 is TGTGCCAGCACAGAGAATATAGGGGCTGGAAACACCATATATTTT. Protein sequence: CASTENIGAGNTIYF. The chain couples TRBV6-1 to TRBJ1-3; perhaps TRBD1 as D (5 bases). The CDR3 has 15 amino acids. Trimming pared 7 bases from V and 2 bases from J, leaving 15 bases between. Germline lookup yields CDR1 MNHNS and CDR2 SASEGT.

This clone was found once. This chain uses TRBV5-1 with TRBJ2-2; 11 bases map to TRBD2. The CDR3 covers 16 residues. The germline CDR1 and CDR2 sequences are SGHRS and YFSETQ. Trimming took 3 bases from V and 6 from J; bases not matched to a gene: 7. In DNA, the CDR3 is TGCGCCAGCAGCTCCGGGACTAGCGGACGGGCCGGGGAGCTGTTTTTT. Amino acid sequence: CASSSGTSGRAGELFF.

Here the CDR3 reads CSVRGQDSSTDTQYF. CDR3 DNA: TGCAGCGTCAGGGGACAGGACTCTAGCACAGATACGCAGTATTTT. The chain uses TRBV29-1 and TRBJ2-3; 8 nucleotides line up with TRBD1. The CDR3 loop spans 15 amino acids. CDR1 SQVTM and CDR2 ANQGSEA come from the germline V gene. V was clipped by 6 bases and J by 0 bases; unmatched bases: 8.

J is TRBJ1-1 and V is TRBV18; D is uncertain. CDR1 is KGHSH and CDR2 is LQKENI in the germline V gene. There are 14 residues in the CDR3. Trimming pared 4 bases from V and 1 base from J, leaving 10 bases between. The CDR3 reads CASSQVEGNTEAFF. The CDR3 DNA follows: TGTGCCAGCTCACAGGTAGAGGGGAACACTGAAGCTTTCTTT.

The CDR3 nucleotides read TGCGCCAGCAGCTTAGGGCCAGCGGGAGGGCCAGATACGCAGTATTTT. Amino acid sequence: CASSLGPAGGPDTQYF. The J gene is TRBJ2-3, the V gene TRBV5-1; 10 bases line up with TRBD2. J was trimmed by 4 bases and V by 2 bases; bases with no gene match: 7. This CDR3 comprises 16 residues. Per the germline V gene, CDR1 is SGHRS and CDR2 is YFSETQ.

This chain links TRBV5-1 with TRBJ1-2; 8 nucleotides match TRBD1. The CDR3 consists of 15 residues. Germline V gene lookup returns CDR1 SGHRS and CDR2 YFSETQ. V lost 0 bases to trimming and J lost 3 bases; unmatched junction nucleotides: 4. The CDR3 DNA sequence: TGCGCCAGCAGCTTGGCCGGGACAGGAGACTATGGCTACACCTTC. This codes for CASSLAGTGDYGYTF.

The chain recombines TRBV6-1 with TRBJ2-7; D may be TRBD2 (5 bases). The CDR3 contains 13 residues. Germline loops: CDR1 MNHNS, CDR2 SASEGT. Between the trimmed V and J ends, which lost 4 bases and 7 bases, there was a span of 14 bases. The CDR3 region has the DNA TGTGCCAGCAGTGGAGGACTGGGGAGAGAGCAGTACTTC. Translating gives CASSGGLGREQYF.

CDR3 coding DNA: TGTGCCAGCAGTGATTCTAGCACAGATACGCAGTATTTT. Its protein is CASSDSSTDTQYF. V and J are TRBV25-1 and TRBJ2-3; D gene unclear. This CDR3 region has 13 residues. Deletions cut 3 bases from V and 0 bases from J, with 4 bases between. From germline, CDR1 is MGHDK and CDR2 SYGVNS. Based on the CDR3 plus reference TRBV25-1 and TRBJ2-3, the full variable domain is EADIYQTPRYLVIGTGKKITLECSQTMGHDKMYWYQQDPGMELHLIHYSYGVNSTEKGDLSSESTVSRIRTEHFPLTLESARPSHTSQYLCASSDSSTDTQYFGPGTRLTVL.

Here the CDR3 DNA reads TGTGCCAGCAGTGTAGGGACAGAGAACACTGAAGCTTTCTTT. Its translation: CASSVGTENTEAFF. This chain joins TRBV6-1 and TRBJ1-1; 7 bases align to TRBD1. The V gene end was trimmed by 4 bases and the J gene end by 1 base; junction bases not matched to a gene: 3. The germline V gene encodes CDR1 MNHNS and CDR2 SASEGT. The CDR3 has 14 residues.